This T cell receptor (beta chain) was captured by sequencing in a study of shared clonotypes between healthy human individuals. Study-wide background: Donors were a couple of women and a few men aged 18 to 49.

Germline CDR1 and CDR2: LNHNV and YYDKDF (reference sequence). The CDR3 spans 18 residues. J was trimmed by 0 bases and V by 4 bases; bases with no gene match: 6. On sorted subsets, replicate PCRs used 200 to 250 ng DNA, or 31,000 or so T cell genomes. Generated by immunoSEQ multiplex PCR, the TCRdb table keeps only in-frame clones and is missing some. The sample contains 2.3 million or so clones, roughly 93% of which appear only once. This clonotype was obtained from a young man in good health. Some clones in this sample may be carry-over from other donors' samples. This sequence joins TRBV15 and TRBJ2-1; 13 nucleotides match TRBD2. The sample taken for sequencing was naive CD4+ T cells from PBMCs. Subset noted: CD45RA+ positively selected. The CDR3 spells CATSTGTSGKLSYNEQFF. As DNA, the CDR3 is TGTGCCACCAGCACCGGGACTAGCGGGAAGCTCTCCTACAATGAGCAGTTCTTC.